The 31 T cell receptor beta chains in this list originate from one sample, sequenced in a study of blood T cell repertoires in COVID-19. Method: immunoSEQ multiplex PCR; TCRdb's copy keeps in-frame clones and lacks some. The sample contains some 200,000 clones, around 84% of which appear only once. The sequenced sample was peripheral blood. These receptors all come from a woman of 80 years or more with COVID-19, enrolled during active disease.

The rearrangement links TRBV21-1 to TRBJ1-1. TRBV21-1 is tagged as a pseudogene. The CDR3 extends over 24 amino acids. The CDR3 region is CASSKDRTPGGARGVFVGNTEAFF. The CDR3 DNA reads TGTGCCAGCAGCAAGGATCGAACGCCGGGGGGGGCGCGCGGAGTGTTCGTTGGGAACACTGAAGCTTTCTTT.

The genes are TRBV5-1 and TRBJ2-2; TRBD2 agrees at 16 bases. Germline V gene sequence: CDR1 SGHRS, CDR2 YFSETQ. Trimming at V came to 4 bases and at J to 6 bases, leaving 3 bases not matched to a gene. The CDR3 is 16 residues long. The CDR3 coding sequence is TGCGCCAGCAGCGCTGGGACTAGCGGGGGGGCCGGGGAGCTGTTTTTT. Residues: CASSAGTSGGAGELFF.

The CDR3 DNA reads TGTGCCAGCAGTCCCACTCCCGACAATGAGCAGTTCTTC. Protein: CASSPTPDNEQFF. The J gene is TRBJ2-1, the V gene TRBV28; D is unclear. The CDR3 is 13 amino acids. The germline V gene has CDR1 MDHEN and CDR2 SYDVKM. Trimming shortened V by 5 bases and J by 5 bases, and 10 bases separated the two germline ends. Filled out from reference TRBV28 and TRBJ2-1, the complete variable domain reads DVKVTQSSRYLVKRTGEKVFLECVQDMDHENMFWYRQDPGLGLRLIYFSYDVKMKEKGDIPEGYSVSREKKERFSLILESASTNQTSMYLCASSPTPDNEQFFGPGTRLTVL.

This sequence joins TRBV7-5 and TRBJ2-7; the DNA was not compared with TRBD2, the D call given in the table. TRBV7-5 is marked as a pseudogene. The CDR3 is 13 residues long. The CDR3 DNA follows: TGTGTCAGAAGCCTAGACAGGCCCGGGGGGCAGTACTTC. Its translation: CVRSLDRPGGQYF.

V usage is TRBV4-2 and J usage is TRBJ1-1; 10 bases map to TRBD1. V shed 1 base, J shed 6 bases, and the junction held 5 bases outside the gene matches. Germline V gene sequence: CDR1 LGHNA, CDR2 YNFKEQ. CDR3 length: 15 amino acids. The CDR3 region is CASSQVLGQGAEAFF. CDR3 DNA: TGTGCCAGCAGCCAAGTATTAGGACAGGGGGCTGAAGCTTTCTTT.

The chain uses TRBV5-6 and TRBJ1-2; D might be TRBD1 (5 bases). The CDR3 loop spans 14 amino acids. CDR1 and CDR2 from the germline V gene are SGHDT and YYEEEE. Trimming took off 0 bases at V and 4 bases at J, with 10 bases between the two ends. The CDR3 here is CASSLAKGAYGYTF. CDR3 nucleotides: TGTGCCAGCAGCTTGGCCAAAGGGGCCTATGGCTACACCTTC.

The CDR3: CASSAYTDTQYF. CDR3 sequence (DNA): TGTGCCAGCAGCGCGTACACAGATACGCAGTATTTT. V and J are TRBV7-2 and TRBJ2-3; D ambiguous. Trimming removed 5 bases at V and 2 bases at J, with 5 bases between. This CDR3 has 12 residues. Per the germline V gene, CDR1 is SGHTA and CDR2 is FQGNSA.

The genes are TRBV9 and TRBJ2-5, with D possibly matching TRBD2 (7 bases). The V and J ends lost 0 bases and 4 bases respectively, with 13 bases between them. The CDR3 extends over 15 amino acids. Germline CDR1 reads SGDLS; CDR2 reads YYNGEE. The DNA of the CDR3 is TGTGCCAGCAGCGTAGCTAGGGAGGGGGGAGAGACCCAGTACTTC. Translating it yields CASSVAREGGETQYF. Full variable domain (missing parts from reference TRBV9 and TRBJ2-5): DSGVTQTPKHLITATGQRVTLRCSPRSGDLSVYWYQQSLDQGLQFLIQYYNGEERAKGNILERFSAQQFPDLHSELNLSSLELGDSALYFCASSVAREGGETQYFGPGTRLLVL.

The chain carries TRBV10-3 and TRBJ2-5; a possible D gene is TRBD2 (6 bases). Germline loops: CDR1 ENHRY, CDR2 SYGVKD. Trimming left V 3 bases short and J 5 bases short, with 13 bases between. The CDR3 extends over 14 amino acids. The chain's CDR3 is CAISEGGFGETQYF. CDR3 nucleotide sequence: TGTGCCATCAGTGAAGGAGGGTTTGGGGAGACCCAGTACTTC.

J is TRBJ1-6 and V is TRBV6-6, with 9 bases lining up with TRBD1. This CDR3 comprises 11 residues. Germline V gene data show CDR1 as MNHNY and CDR2 as SVGAGI (reference sequence). Unmatched junction bases numbered 5, after V lost 10 bases and J lost 13 bases. The CDR3 spells CAMGQGTPLHF. CDR3 coding DNA: TGTGCCATGGGACAGGGAACCCCCCTCCACTTT.

This sequence joins TRBV19 and TRBJ1-5; the match to TRBD1 covers 8 bases. CDR1 and CDR2 (germline): LNHDA, SQIVND (reference sequence). The trim removed 7 bases at V and 1 base at J, leaving 9 bases unmatched. The CDR3 is 16 amino acids. The CDR3 spells CASNQQGGFSNQPQHF. DNA for the CDR3: TGTGCCAGTAATCAACAGGGGGGATTCAGCAATCAGCCCCAGCATTTT.

This clone showed up just a few times. V usage is TRBV24-1 and J usage is TRBJ2-1; a possible D gene is TRBD1 (6 bases). Germline V gene data show CDR1 as KGHDR and CDR2 as SFDVKD. Trimming left V 5 bases short and J 2 bases short, with 12 bases between. This CDR3 is built from 15 residues. CDR3 coding DNA: TGTGCCACCAGTGGGGGGCAGGGGACCTACAATGAGCAGTTCTTC. Encoded protein: CATSGGQGTYNEQFF.

The chain has TRBV30 and TRBJ2-3; 10 nucleotides agree with TRBD2. Germline values: CDR1 GTSNPN, CDR2 SVGIG (reference sequence). This CDR3 is 16 amino acids long. V shed 2 bases, J shed 6 bases, and the junction held 11 bases outside the gene matches. CDR3 protein: CAWSSRLAGEPDTQYF. The CDR3 nucleotides are TGTGCCTGGAGTTCCCGACTAGCGGGCGAACCGGATACGCAGTATTTT.

V is TRBV11-3 and J is TRBJ1-1; 9 nucleotides line up with TRBD1. The CDR3 length is 14 residues. The germline gives CDR1 SGHNT, CDR2 YENEEA. Trimming at V came to 3 bases and at J to 5 bases, leaving 4 bases not matched to a gene. The CDR3 DNA reads as TGTGCCAGCAGCTTGGGACAGGGAAGGACTGAAGCTTTCTTT. Protein sequence: CASSLGQGRTEAFF.

The gene calls are TRBV18 and TRBJ2-2; the D gene is possibly TRBD1 (5 bases). Looked up from germline, CDR1 is KGHSH and CDR2 is LQKENI. V dropped 6 bases and J dropped 2 bases, with 16 bases sitting between them. This CDR3 spans 16 amino acids. CDR3 DNA sequence: TGTGCCAGCTCGCGGATAGAAAGGGGTAACACCGGGGAGCTGTTTTTT. Translated, it gives CASSRIERGNTGELFF.

CDR3 in amino acids: CASSLGGDSPLHF. The DNA for the CDR3 is TGTGCCAGCAGCTTAGGAGGGGATTCACCCCTCCACTTT. The V call is TRBV7-3, the J call TRBJ1-6; the D gene is possibly TRBD1 (5 bases). The CDR3 is made up of 13 amino acids. Germline V gene data show CDR1 as SGHTA and CDR2 as FQGTGA. Trimming cost V 2 bases and J 8 bases, with 7 bases left between them. Full variable domain (missing parts from reference TRBV7-3 and TRBJ1-6): GAGVSQTPSNKVTEKGKYVELRCDPISGHTALYWYRQSLGQGPEFLIYFQGTGAADDSGLPNDRFFAVRPEGSVSTLKIQRTERGDSAVYLCASSLGGDSPLHFGNGTRLTVT.

The chain employs TRBV15 and TRBJ1-5; D is unresolved. The CDR3 has 16 amino acids. Trimming took off 0 bases at V and 3 bases at J, with 12 bases between the two ends. The germline V gene has CDR1 LNHNV and CDR2 YYDKDF (reference sequence). The CDR3 reads CATSRENRLNNQPQHF. As DNA, the CDR3 is TGTGCCACCAGCAGAGAAAATAGACTAAACAATCAGCCCCAGCATTTT.

The count of this clone is one. The rearrangement links TRBV15 to TRBJ1-1; TRBD1 agrees at 9 bases. V shed 1 base and J 4 bases; nucleotides not matched to a gene: 4. The CDR3 extends over 15 amino acids. The germline gives CDR1 LNHNV, CDR2 YYDKDF (reference sequence). CDR3 DNA: TGTGCCACCAGCAGAGTTAGACAGGGGGTCACTGAAGCTTTCTTT. Protein product: CATSRVRQGVTEAFF.

This clone was counted a few times. The chain has TRBV2 and TRBJ1-2; TRBD1 agrees at 9 bases. The CDR3 contains 13 residues. The germline CDR1 and CDR2 sequences are SNHLY and FYNNEI. V trimming: 8 bases; J trimming: 7 bases; junction bases outside the gene matches: 8. This chain's CDR3 is CASRLQGAFGYTF. CDR3 DNA sequence: TGTGCCAGCCGACTACAGGGGGCGTTTGGCTACACCTTC.

V and J are TRBV29-1 and TRBJ2-3; D may be TRBD1 (5 bases). The CDR3 runs 15 residues. The V gene's germline CDR1 is SQVTM and CDR2 ANQGSEA. Trimming took off 0 bases at V and 2 bases at J, with 12 bases between the two ends. CDR3 sequence: CSVEDFWGYTDTQYF. The CDR3, as DNA: TGCAGCGTTGAAGATTTCTGGGGCTACACAGATACGCAGTATTTT.

This chain uses TRBV28 with TRBJ1-5; 7 bases map to TRBD1. V shed 7 bases, J shed 6 bases, and the junction held 3 bases outside the gene matches. Germline assignment: CDR1 MDHEN and CDR2 SYDVKM. The CDR3 extends over 12 amino acids. The CDR3 sequence is CASTRQGQPQHF. The DNA of the CDR3 is TGTGCCAGCACTCGACAGGGTCAGCCCCAGCATTTT.

This chain joins TRBV5-1 and TRBJ2-5; 7 bases are shared with TRBD1. CDR1 is SGHRS and CDR2 is YFSETQ in the germline V gene. This CDR3 is built from 15 residues. J was trimmed by 3 bases and V by 1 base; bases with no gene match: 6. The CDR3, as DNA: TGCGCCAGCAGCTTGTTTACAGGGGTGGAAGAGACCCAGTACTTC. Encoded protein: CASSLFTGVEETQYF.

In its sample, this clone was seen a few times. The V gene is TRBV28, the J gene TRBJ2-1; 8 nucleotides align to TRBD2. V trimming: 4 bases; J trimming: 8 bases; junction bases outside the gene matches: 13. This CDR3 contains 16 residues. Per germline, CDR1 MDHEN and CDR2 SYDVKM. This CDR3 reads CASSSSSGSPVDEQFF. In DNA form, the CDR3 reads TGTGCCAGCAGTTCATCTAGCGGGTCACCGGTGGATGAGCAGTTCTTC.

In DNA, the CDR3 is TGTGCCAGCAGAACAGGGGGCCTAGGAAACACCATATATTTT. As protein: CASRTGGLGNTIYF. This rearrangement joins TRBV27 to TRBJ1-3; 9 bases are shared with TRBD1. The CDR3 is 14 amino acids. Losses at the gene ends were 6 bases for V and 4 bases for J; bases not matched to a gene: 4. Germline CDR1 reads MNHEY; CDR2 reads SMNVEV (reference sequence).

The gene calls are TRBV5-4 and TRBJ1-6; the match to TRBD1 covers 7 bases. CDR3 length equals 17 residues. Per germline, CDR1 SGHNT and CDR2 YYREEE (reference sequence). V shed 1 base, J shed 6 bases, and the junction held 10 bases outside the gene matches. The CDR3 spells CASSLFLGTALNSPLHF. The CDR3 nucleotides read TGTGCCAGCAGCTTGTTCCTCGGGACAGCGCTTAATTCACCCCTCCACTTT.

In DNA form, the CDR3 reads TGTGCCAGCAGCGCCGGACAGGGGGCCCCAGACGTCCTGACTTTC. It codes for CASSAGQGAPDVLTF. V is TRBV9 and J is TRBJ2-6; 11 bases align to TRBD1. V shed 3 bases and J 11 bases; nucleotides not matched to a gene: 7. Germline CDR1 reads SGDLS; CDR2 reads YYNGEE. This CDR3 is 15 amino acids long.

The V call is TRBV27, the J call TRBJ1-1, with 11 bases matching TRBD1. Looked up from germline, CDR1 is MNHEY and CDR2 is SMNVEV (reference sequence). After removal of 5 bases from V and 4 bases from J, the junction contained 12 bases not matched to a gene. The CDR3 covers 17 residues. CDR3 protein: CASSEGQGAKGVTEAFF. The CDR3 DNA reads as TGTGCCAGCAGTGAAGGACAGGGGGCGAAGGGGGTCACTGAAGCTTTCTTT.

The chain joins TRBV4-2 to TRBJ1-6; 8 bases map to TRBD1. V lost 3 bases and J lost 5; bases outside the gene matches: 3. The CDR3 has 15 residues. In germline, CDR1 is LGHNA, CDR2 YNFKEQ. The CDR3 nucleotides read TGTGCCAGCAGCCAGTCGGACAGGGATAATTCACCCCTCCACTTT. Amino acid sequence: CASSQSDRDNSPLHF.

The V and J genes are TRBV11-2 and TRBJ1-1; 11 bases fit TRBD1. This CDR3 region has 16 residues. Germline V lookup: CDR1 SGHAT, CDR2 FQNNGV. With V trimmed by 1 base and J by 5 bases, 6 bases remained unmatched. The CDR3 bases are TGTGCCAGCAGCTTAGCCGGGACAGGGGGACGTACTGAAGCTTTCTTT. Translation: CASSLAGTGGRTEAFF.

The chain has TRBV3-1 (or the pseudogene TRBV3-2) and TRBJ2-3; D perhaps matches TRBD2 (5 bases). From germline, CDR1 is LGHDT and CDR2 YNNKEL (reference sequence). This CDR3 spans 16 amino acids. The V and J ends lost 3 bases and 4 bases respectively, with 17 bases between them. The CDR3 DNA follows: TGTGCCAGCAGCCAGGCTAGCAGGATCGATTCAGATACGCAGTATTTT. Its translation: CASSQASRIDSDTQYF.

This clone was counted once. The chain uses TRBV10-3 and TRBJ2-7; 9 nucleotides match TRBD1. The CDR3 covers 14 residues. J was trimmed by 6 bases and V by 5 bases; bases with no gene match: 8. CDR1 ENHRY and CDR2 SYGVKD come from the germline V gene. CDR3 amino acids: CAISPGQGEGEQYV. The CDR3 nucleotides read TGTGCCATCAGTCCGGGACAGGGTGAGGGCGAGCAGTACGTC.